The 19 T cell receptor beta chains in this list originate from one sample, sequenced in a study of cytomegalovirus exposure and HLA in healthy donors. The PCR ran on 60 Vbeta and 13 Jbeta primers. Sequencing used immunoSEQ multiplex PCR; TCRdb keeps in-frame clones, though not all of them. The table lists 70,000 or so clones. Material for sequencing was PBMCs. The receptors here all came from a man aged 35 to 55 in good health and CMV-seronegative.

The genes are TRBV28 and TRBJ2-7, with TRBD2 matching 8 bases. Germline CDR1 MDHEN, CDR2 SYDVKM. Trimming removed 5 bases from V and 3 bases from J; junction bases left unmatched: 9. This CDR3 is 15 amino acids long. CDR3 DNA: TGTGCCAGCAGTCTCCTAAGCGGGAGTTACTACGAGCAGTACTTC. The encoded protein is CASSLLSGSYYEQYF.

The gene calls are TRBV28 and TRBJ1-1; perhaps TRBD1 as D (5 bases). Trimming removed 2 bases at V and 5 bases at J, with 12 bases between. Germline V gives CDR1 MDHEN, CDR2 SYDVKM. CDR3 length: 14 amino acids. CDR3 coding DNA: TGTGCCAGCAGTTTAGCAGGGCCCAGGACTGAAGCTTTCTTT. Protein product: CASSLAGPRTEAFF.

The chain is built from TRBV19 and TRBJ1-4; 10 positions match TRBD1. The junction had 5 bases not matched to a gene; V was cut back by 5 bases and J by 5 bases. CDR3 length: 15 amino acids. Germline V lookup: CDR1 LNHDA, CDR2 SQIVND (reference sequence). CDR3 bases: TGTGCCAGTAGTGCCTGGACAGGGGGAAATGAAAAACTGTTTTTT. As protein: CASSAWTGGNEKLFF.

The chain links TRBV5-8 to TRBJ2-3; 7 bases are a match to TRBD2. This CDR3 has 14 amino acids. The ends lost 5 bases at V and 1 base at J; junction bases unmatched: 4. In germline, CDR1 is SGHTS, CDR2 YDEGEE. The CDR3 region has the DNA TGTGCCAGCAGTCGTCTAGCGGGCACAGATACGCAGTATTTT. Translation gives CASSRLAGTDTQYF.

V and J are TRBV7-2 and TRBJ1-1, with D unclear. The CDR3 covers 17 residues. CDR1 and CDR2 from the germline V gene are SGHTA and FQGNSA. V dropped 5 bases and J dropped 2 bases, with 21 bases sitting between them. The CDR3 sequence is CASSAVPWNGGNTEAFF. The CDR3 region has the DNA TGTGCCAGCAGCGCCGTACCCTGGAACGGAGGTAACACTGAAGCTTTCTTT.

V gene TRBV10-3 combines with J gene TRBJ1-1; D perhaps matches TRBD1 (5 bases). The length of the CDR3 is 11 residues. Looked up from germline, CDR1 is ENHRY and CDR2 is SYGVKD. Between the trimmed V and J ends, which lost 6 bases and 7 bases, there was a span of 9 bases. DNA of the CDR3: TGTGCCATCAGATCAGGGATTGAAGCTTTCTTT. It codes for CAIRSGIEAFF.

The chain is built from TRBV28 and TRBJ2-2; 12 nucleotides match TRBD2. Germline values: CDR1 MDHEN, CDR2 SYDVKM. V dropped 3 bases and J dropped 7; count of bases not matched to a gene: 6. The CDR3 sequence is 16 residues long. Written as DNA, the CDR3 is TGTGCCAGCAGTTTCCCGGGACTAGCGGGCGGCGGGGAGCTGTTTTTT. Translated: CASSFPGLAGGGELFF.

The chain recombines TRBV10-1 with TRBJ1-5; D uncertain. V lost 6 bases, J lost 1 base, and 16 bases lay in between. The CDR3 consists of 16 residues. The germline CDR1 and CDR2 sequences are WNHNN and SYGVQD (reference sequence). The CDR3 spells CASRDPWRRSNQPQHF. The CDR3 DNA sequence: TGCGCCAGCAGGGACCCTTGGCGGAGGAGCAATCAGCCCCAGCATTTT.

The V and J genes are TRBV10-3 and TRBJ1-2; 9 nucleotides agree with TRBD1. The CDR3 is 14 amino acids. The V gene's germline CDR1 is ENHRY and CDR2 SYGVKD. After removal of 4 bases from V and 2 bases from J, the junction contained 2 bases not matched to a gene. CDR3 sequence: CAISGQGENYGYTF. In nucleotides, the CDR3 is TGTGCCATCAGTGGACAGGGGGAGAACTATGGCTACACCTTC.

The rearrangement joins TRBV9 to TRBJ2-5, with 11 bases that match TRBD1. The CDR3 is 15 amino acids. V lost 4 bases, J lost 6 bases, and 8 bases stayed unmatched. Germline V gives CDR1 SGDLS, CDR2 YYNGEE. CDR3: CASSPGQGGVQTQYF. For the CDR3, the DNA is TGTGCCAGCAGCCCGGGACAGGGGGGCGTGCAGACCCAGTACTTC.

The genes are TRBV30 and TRBJ2-7; 7 bases fit TRBD1. Germline V gene data show CDR1 as GTSNPN and CDR2 as SVGIG (reference sequence). V dropped 3 bases and J dropped 3; count of bases not matched to a gene: 2. CDR3 size: 12 residues. DNA of the CDR3: TGTGCCTGGAGCGGACAGGACTACGAGCAGTACTTC. It yields the protein CAWSGQDYEQYF.

The V call is TRBV7-2, the J call TRBJ1-2, with D possibly being TRBD1 (5 bases). Germline V lookup: CDR1 SGHTA, CDR2 FQGNSA. The V and J ends lost 5 bases and 4 bases respectively, with 11 bases between them. This CDR3 contains 13 residues. CDR3 region: CASSPVGGYGYTF. CDR3 DNA sequence: TGTGCCAGCAGCCCCGTGGGGGGCTATGGCTACACCTTC.

J is TRBJ2-5 and V is TRBV5-8; possibly TRBD2 for D (6 bases). Germline V gives CDR1 SGHTS, CDR2 YDEGEE. CDR3 length: 14 amino acids. The V end lost 0 bases, the J end lost 5 bases, and 11 bases lay between the germline ends. The CDR3, as DNA: TGTGCCAGCAGCTTGGTTACAGGAGGGGAGACCCAGTACTTC. Amino acid sequence: CASSLVTGGETQYF.

V usage is TRBV10-3 and J usage is TRBJ2-1; D gene uncertain. Trimming removed 4 bases at V and 5 bases at J, with 3 bases between. In germline, CDR1 is ENHRY, CDR2 SYGVKD. CDR3 length: 11 residues. The CDR3 loop reads CAISADNEQFF. In nucleotides, the CDR3 is TGTGCCATCAGTGCGGACAATGAGCAGTTCTTC.

The chain has TRBV4-1 and TRBJ2-7, with D perhaps matching TRBD2 (6 bases). Germline V gene sequence: CDR1 MGHRA, CDR2 YSYEKL. This CDR3 region has 17 residues. V was trimmed by 1 base and J by 0 bases, leaving 16 bases between them. The CDR3, as DNA: TGCGCCAGCAGCCAAGTGGGGGGTCTATCAAACTCCTACGAGCAGTACTTC. Its protein is CASSQVGGLSNSYEQYF.

The chain uses TRBV5-1 and TRBJ1-4; 7 bases agree with TRBD1. There are 17 residues in the CDR3. CDR1 SGHRS and CDR2 YFSETQ come from the germline V gene. The J segment lost 0 bases and the V segment lost 1 base, leaving 6 bases of the junction unmatched. The CDR3 region has the DNA TGCGCCAGCAGCTTGAACTCGCAGGGGGCAACTAATGAAAAACTGTTTTTT. Its translation is CASSLNSQGATNEKLFF.

This chain links TRBV11-2 with TRBJ1-2; D is ambiguous. In germline, CDR1 is SGHAT, CDR2 FQNNGV. V lost 6 bases to trimming and J lost 2 bases, with 19 bases between them. The CDR3 is 16 amino acids. The CDR3 sequence: CASSRDRVALNYGYTF. In DNA, the CDR3 is TGTGCCAGCAGTCGAGACCGGGTGGCGTTAAACTATGGCTACACCTTC.

The chain joins TRBV6-6 to TRBJ1-2; possible D gene TRBD1, 6 bases. Germline loops: CDR1 MNHNY, CDR2 SVGAGI (reference sequence). V was cut by 7 bases and J by 7 bases, with 19 bases left in between. The CDR3 runs to 14 residues. CDR3: CASTLGGVGTGYTF. The CDR3 nucleotides are TGTGCCAGCACCCTAGGGGGGGTGGGGACTGGCTACACCTTC.

The chain has TRBV5-4 and TRBJ2-2; TRBD1 agrees at 8 bases. The CDR3 is 16 amino acids. J lost 4 bases, V lost 4 bases, and 9 bases had no gene match. Germline CDR1 is SGHNT and CDR2 is YYREEE (reference sequence). CDR3 sequence reads: CASSSQGAIGTGELFF. The CDR3 DNA follows: TGTGCCAGCAGCAGCCAGGGGGCAATTGGCACCGGGGAGCTGTTTTTT.